The 3 T cell receptor beta chains below all came from one sample that was sequenced in a study of blood T cell repertoires in COVID-19. Assay: immunoSEQ multiplex PCR; the TCRdb copy retains only in-frame clones and omits some. The top ten hold around 3% of the sample, which has more than 350,000 clones, more than 70% seen once. Sequencing used peripheral blood. The receptors derive from a woman under 40 with COVID-19, enrolled during active disease.

This chain joins TRBV18 and TRBJ2-3; 9 bases line up with TRBD2. The CDR3 length is 20 residues. Trimming removed 5 bases from V and 6 bases from J; junction bases left unmatched: 24. The germline CDR1 and CDR2 sequences are KGHSH and LQKENI. In DNA, the CDR3 is TGTGCCAGCTCATGGTCCTCGGGTCTGGATATAGCGGGAGCTGTCGATACGCAGTATTTT. It yields the protein CASSWSSGLDIAGAVDTQYF.

This chain links TRBV10-1 with TRBJ2-3; the D gene is possibly TRBD1 (5 bases). The CDR3 is 14 residues long. The V end lost 6 bases, the J end lost 3 bases, and 13 bases lay between the germline ends. CDR1 and CDR2 from the germline V gene are WNHNN and SYGVQD (reference sequence). CDR3 residues: CASSPGSGTDTQYF. In DNA, the CDR3 is TGCGCCAGCAGCCCAGGGTCAGGGACAGATACGCAGTATTTT.

The CDR3 sequence: CASSQIGQGDGELFF. CDR3 DNA: TGTGCCAGTAGCCAAATTGGACAGGGTGACGGGGAGCTGTTTTTT. V is TRBV19 and J is TRBJ2-2, with 8 bases matching TRBD1. In germline, CDR1 is LNHDA, CDR2 SQIVND (reference sequence). Germline trimming cut 6 bases from V and 7 bases from J; bases unmatched to any gene: 10. This CDR3 spans 15 amino acids.